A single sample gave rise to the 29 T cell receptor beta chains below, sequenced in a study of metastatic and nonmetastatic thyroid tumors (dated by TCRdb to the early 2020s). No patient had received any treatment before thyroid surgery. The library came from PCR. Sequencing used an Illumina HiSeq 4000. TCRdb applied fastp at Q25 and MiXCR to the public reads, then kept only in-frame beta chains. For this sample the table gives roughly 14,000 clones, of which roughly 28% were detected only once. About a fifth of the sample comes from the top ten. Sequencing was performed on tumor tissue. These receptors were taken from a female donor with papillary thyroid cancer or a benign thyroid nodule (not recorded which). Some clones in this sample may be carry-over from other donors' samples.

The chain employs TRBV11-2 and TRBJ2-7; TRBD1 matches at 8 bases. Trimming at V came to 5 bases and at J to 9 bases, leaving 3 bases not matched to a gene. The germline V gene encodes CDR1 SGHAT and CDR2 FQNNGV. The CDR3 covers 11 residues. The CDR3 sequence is CASSPGTGQYF. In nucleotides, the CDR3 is TGTGCCAGCAGCCCAGGGACAGGGCAGTACTTC.

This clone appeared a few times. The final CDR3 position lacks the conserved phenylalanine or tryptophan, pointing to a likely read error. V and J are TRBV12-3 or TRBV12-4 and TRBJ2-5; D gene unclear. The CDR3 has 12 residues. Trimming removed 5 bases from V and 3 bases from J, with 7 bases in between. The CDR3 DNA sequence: TGTGCCAGCAGTCACAGCAAAGAGACCCAGTACTCC. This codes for CASSHSKETQYS.

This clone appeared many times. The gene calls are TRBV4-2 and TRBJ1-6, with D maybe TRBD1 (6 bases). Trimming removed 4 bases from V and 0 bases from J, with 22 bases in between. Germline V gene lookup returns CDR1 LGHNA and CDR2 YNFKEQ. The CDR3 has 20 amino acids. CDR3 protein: CASSLLGARPYSSYNSPLHF. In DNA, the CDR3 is TGTGCCAGCAGCCTCCTGGGGGCAAGACCGTATAGCTCCTATAATTCACCCCTCCACTTT.

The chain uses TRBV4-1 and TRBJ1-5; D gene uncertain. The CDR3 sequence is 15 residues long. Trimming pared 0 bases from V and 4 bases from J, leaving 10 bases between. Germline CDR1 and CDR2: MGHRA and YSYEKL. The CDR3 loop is CASSQDSEVNQPQHF. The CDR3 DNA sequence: TGCGCCAGCAGCCAAGATTCGGAGGTAAATCAGCCCCAGCATTTT.

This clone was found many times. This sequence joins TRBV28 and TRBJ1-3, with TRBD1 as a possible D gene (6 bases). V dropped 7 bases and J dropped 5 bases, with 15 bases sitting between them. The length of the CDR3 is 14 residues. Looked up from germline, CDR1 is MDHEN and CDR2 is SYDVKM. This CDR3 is CASNPGQLRNTIYF. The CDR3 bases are TGTGCCAGCAATCCCGGACAGTTACGAAACACCATATATTTT.

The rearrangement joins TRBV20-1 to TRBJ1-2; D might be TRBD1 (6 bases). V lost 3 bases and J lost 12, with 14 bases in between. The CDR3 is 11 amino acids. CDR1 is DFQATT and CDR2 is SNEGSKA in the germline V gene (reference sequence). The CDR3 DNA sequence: TGCAGTGCTAGTTACAGGGAGTCCCACACCTTC. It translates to CSASYRESHTF.

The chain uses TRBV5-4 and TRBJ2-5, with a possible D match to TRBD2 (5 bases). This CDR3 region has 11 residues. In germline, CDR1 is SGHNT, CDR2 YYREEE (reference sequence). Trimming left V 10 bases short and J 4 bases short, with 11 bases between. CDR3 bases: TGTGCCGCGGGCCCTAGAGAGACCCAGTACTTC. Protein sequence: CAAGPRETQYF.

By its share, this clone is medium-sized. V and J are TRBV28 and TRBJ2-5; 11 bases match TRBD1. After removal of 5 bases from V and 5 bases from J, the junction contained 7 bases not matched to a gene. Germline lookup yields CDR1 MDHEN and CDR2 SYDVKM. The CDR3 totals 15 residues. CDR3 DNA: TGTGCCAGCAGTCACCGGACAGGGGGCGGTGAGACCCAGTACTTC. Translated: CASSHRTGGGETQYF.

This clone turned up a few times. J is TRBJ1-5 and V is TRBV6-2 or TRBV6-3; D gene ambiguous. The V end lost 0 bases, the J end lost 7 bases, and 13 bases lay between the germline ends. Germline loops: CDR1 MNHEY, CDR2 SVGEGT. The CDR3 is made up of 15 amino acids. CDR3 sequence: CASSYSALTGQPQHF. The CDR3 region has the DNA TGTGCCAGCAGTTACTCAGCATTGACGGGACAGCCCCAGCATTTT.

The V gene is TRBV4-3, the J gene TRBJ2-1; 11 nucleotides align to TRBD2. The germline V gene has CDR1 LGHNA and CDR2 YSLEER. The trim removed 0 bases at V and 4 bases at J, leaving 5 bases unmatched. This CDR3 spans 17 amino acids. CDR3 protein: CASSQELGLAEYNEQFF. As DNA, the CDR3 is TGCGCCAGCAGCCAAGAATTGGGACTAGCGGAGTACAATGAGCAGTTCTTC.

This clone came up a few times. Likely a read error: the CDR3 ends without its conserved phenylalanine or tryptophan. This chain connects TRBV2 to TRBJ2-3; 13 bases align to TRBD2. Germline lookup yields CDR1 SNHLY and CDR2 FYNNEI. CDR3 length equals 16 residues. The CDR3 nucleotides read TGTTCCAGCAGTGGATCACTAGCGGGGGGGCCGAATACGCAGTATCTT. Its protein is CSSSGSLAGGPNTQYL.

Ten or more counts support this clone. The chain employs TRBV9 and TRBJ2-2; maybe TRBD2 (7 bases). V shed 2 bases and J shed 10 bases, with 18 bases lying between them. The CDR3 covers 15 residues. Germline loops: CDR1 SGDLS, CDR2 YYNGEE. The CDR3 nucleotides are TGTGCCAGCAGCGTTGGAGGGGGGGCAGGGCAGGAGCTGTTTTTT. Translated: CASSVGGGAGQELFF.

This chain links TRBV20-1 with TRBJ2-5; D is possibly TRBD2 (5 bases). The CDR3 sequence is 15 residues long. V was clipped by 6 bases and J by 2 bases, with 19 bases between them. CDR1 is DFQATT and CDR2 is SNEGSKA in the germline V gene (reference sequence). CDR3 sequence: CSAFKGSGLQETQYF. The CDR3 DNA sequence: TGCAGTGCCTTCAAAGGGTCGGGATTACAAGAGACCCAGTACTTC.

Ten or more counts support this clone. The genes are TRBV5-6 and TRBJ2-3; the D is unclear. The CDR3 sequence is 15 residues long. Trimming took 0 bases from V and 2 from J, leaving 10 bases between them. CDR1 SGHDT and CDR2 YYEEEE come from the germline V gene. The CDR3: CASSLGLDFTDTQYF. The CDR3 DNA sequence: TGTGCCAGCAGCTTGGGTCTAGATTTCACAGATACGCAGTATTTT. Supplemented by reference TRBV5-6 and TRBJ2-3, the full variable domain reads DAGVTQSPTHLIKTRGQQVTLRCSPKSGHDTVSWYQQALGQGPQFIFQYYEEEERQRGNFPDRFSGHQFPNYSSELNVNALLLGDSALYLCASSLGLDFTDTQYFGPGTRLTVL.

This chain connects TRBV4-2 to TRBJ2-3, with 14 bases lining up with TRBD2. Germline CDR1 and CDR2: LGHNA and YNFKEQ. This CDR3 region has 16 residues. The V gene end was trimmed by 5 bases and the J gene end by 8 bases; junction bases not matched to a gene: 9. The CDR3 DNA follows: TGTGCCAGCAGCGCCGGAGGGACTAGCGGGGGCGGTACGCAGTATTTT. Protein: CASSAGGTSGGGTQYF.

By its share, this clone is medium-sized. The CDR3 protein is CSARDPGRVGEAFF. The CDR3 nucleotides read TGCAGTGCTAGAGACCCCGGGAGGGTGGGTGAAGCTTTCTTT. The J gene is TRBJ1-1, the V gene TRBV20-1; D not certain. With 0 bases removed from V and 7 bases from J, the gap between germline ends came to 15 bases. This CDR3 region has 14 residues. Germline lookup yields CDR1 DFQATT and CDR2 SNEGSKA (reference sequence).

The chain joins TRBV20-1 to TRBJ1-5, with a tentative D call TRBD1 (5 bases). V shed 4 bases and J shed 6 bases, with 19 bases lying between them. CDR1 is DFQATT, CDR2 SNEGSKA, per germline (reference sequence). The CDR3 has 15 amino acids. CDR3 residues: CSAIPSGTQTQPQHF. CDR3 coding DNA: TGCAGTGCTATCCCCAGTGGGACCCAGACTCAGCCCCAGCATTTT.

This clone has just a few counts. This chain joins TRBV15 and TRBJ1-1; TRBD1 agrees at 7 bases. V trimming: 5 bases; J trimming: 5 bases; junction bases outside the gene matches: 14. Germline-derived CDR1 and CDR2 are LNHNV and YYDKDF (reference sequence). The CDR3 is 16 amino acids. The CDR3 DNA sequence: TGTGCCACCAGCGGACGGACAGGTTTTTTTGGGACTGAAGCTTTCTTT. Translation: CATSGRTGFFGTEAFF.

CDR3 protein: CASSYVGQGDTIYF. In DNA, the CDR3 is TGTGCCAGCAGTTATGTAGGACAGGGTGACACCATATATTTT. The genes are TRBV6-5 and TRBJ1-3; the match to TRBD1 covers 8 bases. Trimming took 3 bases from V and 8 from J; bases not matched to a gene: 6. CDR1 and CDR2 from the germline V gene are MNHEY and SVGAGI. The CDR3 totals 14 residues.

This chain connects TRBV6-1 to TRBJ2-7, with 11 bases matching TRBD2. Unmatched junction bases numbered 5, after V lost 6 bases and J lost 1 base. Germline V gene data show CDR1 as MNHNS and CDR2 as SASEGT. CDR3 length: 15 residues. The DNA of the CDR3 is TGTGCCAGCAGCCCCGTAGCGGGAGGGTCCTACGAGCAGTACTTC. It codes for CASSPVAGGSYEQYF.

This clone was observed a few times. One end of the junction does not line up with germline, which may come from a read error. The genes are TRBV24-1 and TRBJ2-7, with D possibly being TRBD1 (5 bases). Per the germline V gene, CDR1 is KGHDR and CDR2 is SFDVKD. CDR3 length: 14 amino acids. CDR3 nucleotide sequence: TGTGCCAGCAGTCCCTCTGACAGTTTACACGAGCAGTACTTC. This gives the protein CASSPSDSLHEQYF.

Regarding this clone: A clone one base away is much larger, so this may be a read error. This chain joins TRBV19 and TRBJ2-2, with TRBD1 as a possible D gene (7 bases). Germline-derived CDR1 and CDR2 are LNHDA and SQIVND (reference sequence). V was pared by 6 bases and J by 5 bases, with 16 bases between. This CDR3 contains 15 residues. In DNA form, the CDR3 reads TGTGCCAGTAGAGAGACAGGGAGGCGGACCGGGGAGCTGTTTTTT. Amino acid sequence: CASRETGRRTGELFF.

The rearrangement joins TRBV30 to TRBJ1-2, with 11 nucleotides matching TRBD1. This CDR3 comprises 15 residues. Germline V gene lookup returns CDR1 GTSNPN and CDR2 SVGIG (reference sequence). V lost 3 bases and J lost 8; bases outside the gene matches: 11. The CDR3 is CAWRAWTGGAGGYTF. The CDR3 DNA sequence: TGTGCCTGGAGGGCATGGACAGGGGGCGCGGGCGGCTACACCTTC.

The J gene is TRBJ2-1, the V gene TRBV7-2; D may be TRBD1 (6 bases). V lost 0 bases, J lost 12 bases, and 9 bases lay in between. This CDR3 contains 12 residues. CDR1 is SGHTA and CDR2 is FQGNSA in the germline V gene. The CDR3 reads CASSLAQGSQFF. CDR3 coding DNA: TGTGCCAGCAGCTTAGCTCAGGGGTCGCAGTTCTTC.

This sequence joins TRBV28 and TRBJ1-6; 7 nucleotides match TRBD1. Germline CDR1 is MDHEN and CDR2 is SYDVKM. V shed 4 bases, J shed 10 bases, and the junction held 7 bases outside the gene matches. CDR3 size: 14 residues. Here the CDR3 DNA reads TGTGCCAGCAGTTGGAGGGGGCCAGGGTCACCCCTCCACTTT. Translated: CASSWRGPGSPLHF.

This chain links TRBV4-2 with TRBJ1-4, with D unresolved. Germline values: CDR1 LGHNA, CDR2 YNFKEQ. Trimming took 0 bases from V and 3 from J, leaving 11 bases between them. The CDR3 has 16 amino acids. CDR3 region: CASSQDFPTANEKLFF. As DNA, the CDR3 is TGTGCCAGCAGCCAAGATTTCCCGACGGCTAATGAAAAACTGTTTTTT.

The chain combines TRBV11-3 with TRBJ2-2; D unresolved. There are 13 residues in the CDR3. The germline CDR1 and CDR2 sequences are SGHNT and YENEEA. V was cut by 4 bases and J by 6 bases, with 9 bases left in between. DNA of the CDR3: TGTGCCAGCAGCTCCACAGTTTCCGGGGAGCTGTTTTTT. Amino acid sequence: CASSSTVSGELFF.

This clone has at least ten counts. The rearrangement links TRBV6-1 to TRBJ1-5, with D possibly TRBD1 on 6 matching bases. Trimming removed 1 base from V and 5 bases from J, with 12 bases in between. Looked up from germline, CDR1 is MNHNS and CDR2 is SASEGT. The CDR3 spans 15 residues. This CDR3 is CASSEEGGSYQPQHF. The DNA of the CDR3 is TGTGCCAGCAGTGAAGAGGGGGGTTCCTATCAGCCCCAGCATTTT.

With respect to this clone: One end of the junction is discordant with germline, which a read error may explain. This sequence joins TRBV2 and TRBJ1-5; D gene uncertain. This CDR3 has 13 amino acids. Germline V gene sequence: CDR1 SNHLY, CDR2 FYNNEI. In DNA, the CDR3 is TGTGTCAGCACTTCCGGTAGCAATCAGCCCCAGCATTTT. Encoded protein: CVSTSGSNQPQHF.